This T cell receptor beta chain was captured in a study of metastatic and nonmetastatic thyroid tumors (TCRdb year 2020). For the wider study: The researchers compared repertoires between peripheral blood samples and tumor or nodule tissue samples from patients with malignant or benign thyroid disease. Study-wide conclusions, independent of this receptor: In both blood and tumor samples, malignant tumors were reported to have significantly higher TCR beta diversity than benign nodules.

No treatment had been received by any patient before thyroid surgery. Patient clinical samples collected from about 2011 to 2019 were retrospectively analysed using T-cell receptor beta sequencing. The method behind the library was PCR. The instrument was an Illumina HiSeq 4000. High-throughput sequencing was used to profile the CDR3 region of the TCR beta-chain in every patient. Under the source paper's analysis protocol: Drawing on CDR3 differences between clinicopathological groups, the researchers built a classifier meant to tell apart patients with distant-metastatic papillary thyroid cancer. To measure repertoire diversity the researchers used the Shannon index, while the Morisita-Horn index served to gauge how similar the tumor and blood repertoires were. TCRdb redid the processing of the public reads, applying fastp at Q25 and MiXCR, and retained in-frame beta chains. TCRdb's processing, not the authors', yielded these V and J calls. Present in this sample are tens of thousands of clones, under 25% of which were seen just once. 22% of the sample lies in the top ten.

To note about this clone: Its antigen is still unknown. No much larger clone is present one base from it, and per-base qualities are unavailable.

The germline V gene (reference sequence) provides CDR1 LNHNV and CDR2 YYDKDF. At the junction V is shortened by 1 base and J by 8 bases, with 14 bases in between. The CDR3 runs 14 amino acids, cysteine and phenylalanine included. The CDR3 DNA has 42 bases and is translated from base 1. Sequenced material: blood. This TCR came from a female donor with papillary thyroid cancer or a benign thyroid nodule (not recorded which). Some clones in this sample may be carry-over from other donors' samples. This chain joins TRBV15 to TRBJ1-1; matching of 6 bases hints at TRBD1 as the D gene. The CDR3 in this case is CATSRVPRGSEAFF. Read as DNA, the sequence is TGTGCCACCAGCAGAGTCCCCAGGGGAAGCGAAGCTTTCTTT. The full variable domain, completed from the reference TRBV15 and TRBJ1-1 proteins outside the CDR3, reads DAMVIQNPRYQVTQFGKPVTLSCSQTLNHNVMYWYQQKSSQAPKLLFHYYDKDFNNEADTPDNFQSRRPNTSFCFLDIRSPGLGDTAMYLCATSRVPRGSEAFFGQGTRLTVV.